This T cell receptor (beta chain) was profiled in a study of T-cell reconstitution after alpha-beta-depleted transplantation in children. The study's findings and limits: Expanded clones from the graft, numbering several hundred, reportedly supplied alpha-beta T cells about two months after transplant. The authors attributed T-cell counts and diversity one year after transplant mostly to newly produced T cells.

A word on this clonotype: Its antigen remains unknown.

J lost 3 bases, V lost 3 bases, and 8 bases had no gene match. The CDR3 covers 15 residues. Germline CDR1 DFQATT, CDR2 SNEGSKA (reference sequence). Preparation of the TCRbeta library involved a method that used unique molecular identifiers. TCRdb redid the calling of the PCR reads with MiXCR, one entry per CDR3 protein. The sample has about 440,000 distinct CDR3 sequences, approximately 41% seen once. The chain has TRBV20-1 and TRBJ2-3; 8 bases are a match to TRBD2. Sequenced material: PBMCs, taken before TCRalphabeta/CD19-depleted stem cell transplant. This TCR was recovered from a girl aged 2 to 10 with aplastic anemia, due to receive a stem cell transplant. In DNA, the CDR3 is TGCAGTGCTAGCGATAAGCGGGAGAGGACAGATACGCAGTATTTT. Protein sequence: CSASDKRERTDTQYF.